Here is one T cell receptor (beta chain) with its context. The antigen remains undetermined. This CDR3 contains 16 residues. V dropped 3 bases and J dropped 1; count of bases not matched to a gene: 4. Germline lookup yields CDR1 KGHSH and CDR2 LQKENI. The data were taken from a study of T cell responses to AZD1222 COVID-19 vaccine. Here immunoSEQ multiplex PCR was the method, and the copy in TCRdb shows in-frame clones only, minus some. The profile shows roughly 150,000 clones, approximately 91% of them singletons. Notes on the study in general: Of spike-specific TCRs, nearly half reportedly target regions left unmutated in variants.

The TCR was taken from an adult who had recovered from COVID-19. The source was peripheral blood, collected after recovery from COVID-19. The rearrangement joins TRBV18 to TRBJ2-7, with 12 bases matching TRBD2. The CDR3 bases are TGTGCCAGCTCACCGCGGACTAGCGGGGAGTCCTACGAGCAGTACTTC. As protein: CASSPRTSGESYEQYF.